The rows below give T cell receptor beta chains drawn from one sample of a study of CD8+ T cells in alopecia areata. Profiling relied on immunoSEQ multiplex PCR, and the TCRdb table lists in-frame clones only, not all of them. The sample carries 90,000 to 130,000 clones, roughly 50% recorded once. The specimen was CD8+ T cells sorted from blood, collected at week 24, from a patient treated with tofacitinib. The origin of the receptors is a human donor with alopecia areata. CDR3s include the opening cysteine and the closing phenylalanine or tryptophan. D genes are given only for firm matches. A clone size is listed for some rows: how often the clone was seen (once, few, many), or a class if it is expanded.

NA	NA	TRBV10-3	TRBJ1-2	TGTGCCATCGGAGGCAGTTCCAACTATGGCTACACCTTC	CAIGGSSNYGYTF
few	NA	TRBV6-5	TRBJ2-1	TGTGCCAGCAGTTACGGCGGGGAGAGCGATGAGCAGTTCTTC	CASSYGGESDEQFF
few	TRBD1	TRBV27	TRBJ1-6	TGTGCCAGCAGTTTGACAGGGAGTAATTCACCCCTCCACTTT	CASSLTGSNSPLHF
NA	NA	TRBV5-8	TRBJ2-1	TGTGCCAGCAGCTTGGCTCTAAATGAGCAGTTCTTC	CASSLALNEQFF
NA	TRBD1	TRBV27	TRBJ1-1	TGTGCCAGCAGCATGACAGGGTCGGGCACTGAAGCTTTCTTT	CASSMTGSGTEAFF
once	NA	TRBV13	TRBJ2-1	TGTGCCAGCAGCGACCAATCCAGGGAGCAGTTCTTC	CASSDQSREQFF
NA	NA	TRBV30	TRBJ2-1	TGTGCCTGGACCGACCGGAATGAGCAGTTCTTC	CAWTDRNEQFF
few	NA	TRBV5-6	TRBJ2-3	TGTGCCAGCAGCAACCAGGCAGATACGCAGTATTTT	CASSNQADTQYF
few	NA	TRBV7-9	TRBJ2-6	TGTGCCAGCAGCTTAGGCTTGGCACTCTCTGGGGCCAACGTCCTGACTTTC	CASSLGLALSGANVLTF
NA	TRBD2	TRBV9	TRBJ2-4	TGTGCCAGCAGTCGAACCTTAGGACTAGCAAACATTCAGTACTTC	CASSRTLGLANIQYF
many	NA	TRBV14	TRBJ2-1	TGTGCCAGCAGCCCCCAGGCTGATGAGCAGTTCTTC	CASSPQADEQFF
NA	NA	TRBV7-9	TRBJ2-7	TGTGCCAGCAGCCCTGTTGGCGAGCAGTACTTC	CASSPVGEQYF
NA	NA	TRBV15	TRBJ2-2	TGTGCCACCAGCAGAGTGGGGACGGACACCGGGGAGCTGTTTTTT	CATSRVGTDTGELFF
NA	NA	TRBV6-5	TRBJ2-7	TGTGCCAGCAGTTACTCGTACGGCTACGAGCAGTACTTC	CASSYSYGYEQYF
NA	TRBD1	TRBV10-3	TRBJ1-5	TGTGCCATCAGTGAGGGCCCACAGGGGGCAGGTCAGCCCCAGCATTTT	CAISEGPQGAGQPQHF
NA	NA	TRBV27	TRBJ2-7	TGTGCCAGCAGTTTATCCGGACAGAACCACTCCTACGAGCAGTACTTC	CASSLSGQNHSYEQYF
NA	TRBD1	TRBV7-9	TRBJ1-6	TGTGCCAGCAGCCCCTGGACAGGGAATAATTCACCCCTCCACTTT	CASSPWTGNNSPLHF
few	TRBD1	TRBV30	TRBJ2-7	TGTGCCTGGATTAACCGGGACAGGGGAGTCGAGCAGTACTTC	CAWINRDRGVEQYF
NA	NA	TRBV30	TRBJ1-5	TGTGCCTGGAGTGGAGGGTTTAGCAATCAGCCCCAGCATTTT	CAWSGGFSNQPQHF
NA	TRBD2	TRBV2	TRBJ2-3	TGTGCCAGCACCCCGGGACTAGCGGGCCCTACAGATACGCAGTATTTT	CASTPGLAGPTDTQYF
NA	TRBD1	TRBV5-4	TRBJ2-5	TGTGCCAGCAGCTCGACAGGGAGCAAAGAGACCCAGTACTTC	CASSSTGSKETQYF
few	NA	TRBV13	TRBJ2-7	TGTGCCAGCAGCTTAGGGTCAGCGGCTAGAGGTGCGTACGAGCAGTACTTC	CASSLGSAARGAYEQYF
NA	NA	TRBV18	TRBJ2-1	TGTGCCAGCTCACCAAGGGTAGAAGGGGTCTACAATGAGCAGTTCTTC	CASSPRVEGVYNEQFF